This TCR beta chain was recorded in a study of early T cells in non-severe SARS-CoV-2 infection. The table lists this clonotype with a few counts. Germline loops: CDR1 SGHVS, CDR2 FNYEAQ. This CDR3 is 15 amino acids long. Trimming shortened V by 3 bases and J by 3 bases, and 14 bases separated the two germline ends. As part of library construction, unique molecular identifiers were attached to individual cDNA molecules. TCRdb processed the 5' RACE reads anew with MiXCR; each CDR3 protein has one entry. This table holds 70,000 to 95,000 distinct CDR3 sequences, about a sixth found once. Sequenced sample: whole blood. The clonotype comes from an adult who was a healthcare worker with PCR-confirmed SARS-CoV-2 infection or an uninfected control (not recorded which). The chain is built from TRBV7-6 and TRBJ2-5; TRBD1 is a possible D gene (6 bases). The CDR3 DNA follows: TGTGCCAGCAGCTTGGGGGCCATCGGGGAAGAGACCCAGTACTTC. Translation gives CASSLGAIGEETQYF.